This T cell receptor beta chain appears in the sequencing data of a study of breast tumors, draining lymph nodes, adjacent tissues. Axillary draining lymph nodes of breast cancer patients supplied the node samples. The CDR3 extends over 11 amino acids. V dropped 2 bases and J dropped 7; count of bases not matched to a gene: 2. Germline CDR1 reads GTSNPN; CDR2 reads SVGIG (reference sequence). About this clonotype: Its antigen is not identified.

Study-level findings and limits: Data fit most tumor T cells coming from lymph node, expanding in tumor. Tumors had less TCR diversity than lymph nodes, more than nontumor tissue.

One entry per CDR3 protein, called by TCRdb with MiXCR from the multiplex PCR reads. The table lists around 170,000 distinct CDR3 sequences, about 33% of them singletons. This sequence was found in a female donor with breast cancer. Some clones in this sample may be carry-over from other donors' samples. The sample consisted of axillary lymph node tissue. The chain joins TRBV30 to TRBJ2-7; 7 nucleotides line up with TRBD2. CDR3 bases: TGTGCCTGGAGTCCGGGACTAGAGCAGTACTTC. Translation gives CAWSPGLEQYF.